This is a list of T cell receptor beta chains from one sample in a study of cytotoxic CD8 clonotypes in ibrutinib-treated CLL. Profiled with immunoSEQ multiplex PCR; TCRdb holds only in-frame clones, not every one. The sample comprises more than 85,000 clones, around 73% of which are singletons, and 25% to 35% rests with the top ten. The sequencing here drew on PBMCs, taken after 12 months of ibrutinib treatment. The receptors were sampled from a human donor with chronic lymphocytic leukemia. Both conserved end residues are part of each CDR3. D genes are given only for firm matches. The listing skips clone size in some rows; elsewhere it reads once, few, many or a size class.

abundance,v_gene,j_gene,d_gene,CDR3nt,CDR3aa
many,TRBV7-9,TRBJ2-5,TRBD2,TGTGCCAGCAGCCGTAGCGGGGGCCCAGAGACCCAGTACTTC,CASSRSGGPETQYF
-,TRBV15,TRBJ2-3,-,TGTGCCACCAGCAGGGTATACACAGATACGCAGTATTTT,CATSRVYTDTQYF
-,TRBV4-3,TRBJ1-4,-,TGCGCCAGCAGCCGGAGTAGGGACACGATTGAAAAACTGTTTTTT,CASSRSRDTIEKLFF
-,TRBV4-3,TRBJ1-1,TRBD1,TGCGCCAGCAGCCAAGATTACAGGGGAAACACTGAAGCTTTCTTT,CASSQDYRGNTEAFF
-,TRBV14,TRBJ2-5,-,TGTGCCAGCAGCCCAAGAAGGGGCACCAGGCAGGGACAAGAGACCCAGTACTTC,CASSPRRGTRQGQETQYF
-,TRBV6-6,TRBJ1-2,-,TGTGCCAGCACTGCCGGCCTCGGAGGCTACACCTTC,CASTAGLGGYTF
-,TRBV30,TRBJ2-5,TRBD1,TGTGCCTGGAGTGCGGGACAGGGAAGGGGGACCCAGTACTTC,CAWSAGQGRGTQYF
-,TRBV30,TRBJ1-4,-,TGTGCCTGGAGTGTACTGGGGAGGAATGAAAAACTGTTTTTT,CAWSVLGRNEKLFF
few,TRBV5-4,TRBJ1-2,TRBD1,TGTGCCAGCAGCCTGCGGGACAGGGTAGGATATGGCTACACCTTC,CASSLRDRVGYGYTF
few,TRBV7-2,TRBJ1-6,-,TGTGCCAGCAGCTTAGAAAACAGGAGAAATTCACCCCTCCACTTT,CASSLENRRNSPLHF
-,TRBV28,TRBJ2-1,TRBD2,TGTGCCAGCCGGGGGGATCACAATGAGCAGTTCTTC,CASRGDHNEQFF
-,TRBV5-5,TRBJ1-5,-,TGTGCCAGCAGCTTGGGATCGACAGGAAATCAGCCCCAGCATTTT,CASSLGSTGNQPQHF
-,TRBV7-2,TRBJ1-4,TRBD1,TGTGCCAGCAGCTTAGCGGGACAGGGGGGTGAAAAACTGTTTTTT,CASSLAGQGGEKLFF
few,TRBV5-6,TRBJ1-4,TRBD1,TGTGCCAGCAGCTCCCTAGGGGGCGGTGAAAAACTGTTTTTT,CASSSLGGGEKLFF
few,TRBV10-3,TRBJ1-1,-,TGTGCCATCGGTCGGGGTACTTCCACTGAAGCTTTCTTT,CAIGRGTSTEAFF
-,TRBV11-2,TRBJ1-6,TRBD1,TGTGCCAGCAGCCTAGGGACAGGATATAATTCACCCCTCCACTTT,CASSLGTGYNSPLHF
-,TRBV19,TRBJ1-1,-,TGTGCCAGTACCTTACAGGGAGTGAACACTGAAGCTTTCTTT,CASTLQGVNTEAFF
-,TRBV13,TRBJ2-5,-,TGTGCCAGCAGCTTCTCGGGACGGGCAGGGGAGACCCAGTACTTC,CASSFSGRAGETQYF
-,TRBV4-1,TRBJ2-7,TRBD1,TGCGCCAGCAGCCAAGTGTTTGGACAGGGGTACGAGCAGTACTTC,CASSQVFGQGYEQYF
once,TRBV13,TRBJ2-3,-,TGTGCCAGCAGCTCCGAATTGGGGGTAGCGGGCACAGATACGCAGTATTTT,CASSSELGVAGTDTQYF
-,TRBV9,TRBJ2-7,-,TGTGCCAGCAGCTTGGTTGGGACTTCAGGGGAGCAGTACTTC,CASSLVGTSGEQYF
-,TRBV5-4,TRBJ2-1,TRBD2,TGTGCCAGCAGCTTGAGACTAGCGGGGGGAGACGGTGAGCAGTTCTTC,CASSLRLAGGDGEQFF